This T cell receptor (beta chain) was captured in a study of PD-1 blockade in classical Hodgkin lymphoma. Study-level findings and limits: Newly diagnosed patients reportedly had lower baseline TCR diversity than healthy donors.

The method was immunoSEQ multiplex PCR; TCRdb's version includes in-frame clones alone and lacks a portion of them. Of about 42,000 clones in the sample, over 55% were seen once. Every single patient, without exception, relapsed after autologous stem cell transplantation, and brentuximab vedotin exposure varied. The V gene lost 0 bases and the J gene lost 4 bases, with 13 bases spanning the gap. Germline CDR1 and CDR2: MNHEY and SVGAGI. CDR3 size: 15 residues. This clone was recorded a few times. What it binds is not known. The chain is built from TRBV6-5 and TRBJ2-7; tentatively, D is TRBD1 or TRBD2 (5 bases each). The sequence was collected from a human donor with classical Hodgkin lymphoma. The sample was peripheral blood mononuclear cells (PBMCs), taken at baseline. CDR3 sequence reads: CASSYSMLGRYEQYF. CDR3 DNA sequence: TGTGCCAGCAGTTACTCGATGTTGGGACGGTACGAGCAGTACTTC.